This TCR beta chain was documented in a study of cytotoxic CD8 clonotypes in ibrutinib-treated CLL. Deletions cut 3 bases from V and 5 bases from J, with 11 bases between. The CDR3 sequence is 14 residues long. Germline V gives CDR1 SGHNT, CDR2 YENEEA. The assay was immunoSEQ multiplex PCR, and TCRdb's table has in-frame clones only and misses some. The table records some 200,000 clones, around 72% of them present only once. The sequencing here drew on PBMCs, taken after 24 months of ibrutinib treatment. This receptor was obtained from a human donor with chronic lymphocytic leukemia. The chain recombines TRBV11-3 with TRBJ2-1; D is perhaps TRBD1 or TRBD2 (5 bases each). CDR3 DNA sequence: TGTGCCAGCAGCTTGGGACGGGGAGACAATGAGCAGTTCTTC. It encodes CASSLGRGDNEQFF.